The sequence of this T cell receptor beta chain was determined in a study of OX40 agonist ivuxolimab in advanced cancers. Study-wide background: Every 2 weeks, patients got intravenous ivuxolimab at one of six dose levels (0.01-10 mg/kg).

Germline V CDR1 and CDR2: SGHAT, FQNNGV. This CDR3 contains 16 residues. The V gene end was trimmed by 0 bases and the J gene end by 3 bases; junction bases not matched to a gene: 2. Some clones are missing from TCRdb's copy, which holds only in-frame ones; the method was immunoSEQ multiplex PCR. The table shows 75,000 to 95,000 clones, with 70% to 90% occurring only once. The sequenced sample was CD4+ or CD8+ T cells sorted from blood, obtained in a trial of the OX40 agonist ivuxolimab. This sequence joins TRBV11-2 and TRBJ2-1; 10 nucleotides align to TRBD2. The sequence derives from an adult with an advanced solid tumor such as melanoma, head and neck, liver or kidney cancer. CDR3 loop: CASSLDGLAVYNEQFF. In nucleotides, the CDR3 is TGTGCCAGCAGCTTAGATGGACTAGCGGTCTACAATGAGCAGTTCTTC. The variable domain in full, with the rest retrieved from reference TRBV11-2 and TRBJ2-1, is EAGVAQSPRYKIIEKRQSVAFWCNPISGHATLYWYQQILGQGPKLLIQFQNNGVVDDSQLPKDRFSAERLKGVDSTLKIQPAKLEDSAVYLCASSLDGLAVYNEQFFGPGTRLTVL.